A single sample gave rise to the 24 T cell receptor beta chains below, sequenced in a study of blood T cell repertoires in COVID-19. Clones were sequenced by immunoSEQ multiplex PCR, and TCRdb holds only the in-frame ones, with some missing. The table has some 700,000 clones, 85% to 90% seen once; the top ten hold approximately 0.3%. Material: peripheral blood. The source is a young woman with acute or convalescent COVID-19.

In regard to this clone: Distinct nucleotide sequences in the sample also encode this CDR3. The CDR3 loop is CASSIGLYNEQFF. DNA of the CDR3: TGTGCCAGTAGTATAGGACTGTACAATGAGCAGTTCTTC. The rearrangement uses TRBV19 and TRBJ2-1; D remains unclear. The CDR3 is made up of 13 amino acids. Germline CDR1 and CDR2: LNHDA and SQIVND (reference sequence). V dropped 1 base and J dropped 4 bases, with 5 bases sitting between them.

The DNA for the CDR3 is TGTGCCAGCTCGTCCGGGACAGGGATCAATGGCTACACCTTC. It specifies CASSSGTGINGYTF. The chain is built from TRBV2 and TRBJ1-2; TRBD1 agrees at 9 bases. The CDR3 consists of 14 residues. Trimming at V came to 8 bases and at J to 6 bases, leaving 10 bases not matched to a gene. Germline CDR1 is SNHLY and CDR2 is FYNNEI.

This sequence joins TRBV5-1 and TRBJ2-2; TRBD1 matches 7 bases. CDR3 length: 15 amino acids. CDR1 is SGHRS, CDR2 YFSETQ, per germline. The trim removed 0 bases at V and 6 bases at J, leaving 5 bases unmatched. CDR3 bases: TGCGCCAGCAGCTTGGAGGGGGCTGTAGCCGGGGAGCTGTTTTTT. Translating gives CASSLEGAVAGELFF.

This chain joins TRBV30 and TRBJ1-6, with TRBD1 identical over 10 bases. From germline, CDR1 is GTSNPN and CDR2 SVGIG (reference sequence). The CDR3 sequence is 13 residues long. With V trimmed by 3 bases and J by 9 bases, 2 bases remained unmatched. CDR3 DNA sequence: TGTGCCTGGAGGGGGGACAGGGGTTCACCCCTCCACTTT. Translating it yields CAWRGDRGSPLHF.

This clone was counted a few times. The V gene is TRBV4-1, the J gene TRBJ1-6; 7 bases align to TRBD1. Per the germline V gene, CDR1 is MGHRA and CDR2 is YSYEKL. The CDR3 extends over 15 amino acids. V shed 4 bases and J 9 bases; nucleotides not matched to a gene: 9. CDR3 coding DNA: TGCGCCAGCAGCCTCGACAGGGAAAGGAGTTCACCCCTCCACTTT. It yields the protein CASSLDRERSSPLHF.

V gene TRBV3-1 (or the pseudogene TRBV3-2) combines with J gene TRBJ1-1, with D hard to call. This CDR3 region has 14 residues. Trimming took 8 bases from V and 1 from J, leaving 14 bases between them. Germline CDR1 and CDR2: LGHDT and YNNKEL (reference sequence). The CDR3 nucleotides are TGTGCCAGCCATCACGGGAGAGGGAACACTGAAGCTTTCTTT. Amino acid sequence: CASHHGRGNTEAFF.

The V gene is TRBV19, the J gene TRBJ2-2; a possible D gene is TRBD2 (6 bases). Germline values: CDR1 LNHDA, CDR2 SQIVND (reference sequence). Trimming left V 3 bases short and J 5 bases short, with 19 bases between. The CDR3 extends over 17 amino acids. CDR3: CASSMGGGDLFTGELFF. CDR3 nucleotide sequence: TGTGCCAGTAGTATGGGTGGAGGGGACCTTTTTACCGGGGAGCTGTTTTTT.

This clone was observed a single time. The chain is built from TRBV5-1 and TRBJ2-1; 10 positions agree with TRBD2. Looked up from germline, CDR1 is SGHRS and CDR2 is YFSETQ. The CDR3 covers 17 residues. With V trimmed by 2 bases and J by 4 bases, 9 bases remained unmatched. The CDR3 protein is CASSLVPWTSGYNEQFF. In DNA, the CDR3 is TGCGCCAGCAGCTTAGTCCCCTGGACTAGCGGTTACAATGAGCAGTTCTTC.

This chain connects TRBV5-8 to TRBJ2-7, with 12 bases fitting TRBD1. The CDR3 totals 16 residues. V dropped 4 bases and J dropped 6; count of bases not matched to a gene: 11. From germline, CDR1 is SGHTS and CDR2 YDEGEE. The CDR3 nucleotides read TGTGCCAGCAGCCTGGGACAGGGGGCAGGTTTCCCCGAGCAGTACTTC. It specifies CASSLGQGAGFPEQYF.

This rearrangement joins TRBV28 to TRBJ2-1, with 11 nucleotides matching TRBD2. The CDR3 has 14 residues. The germline CDR1 and CDR2 sequences are MDHEN and SYDVKM. V lost 5 bases to trimming and J lost 9 bases; unmatched junction nucleotides: 6. CDR3 nucleotides: TGTGCCAGCAGTCGTAGCGGGGGGGACGGTGAGCAGTTCTTC. It translates to CASSRSGGDGEQFF.

The chain couples TRBV4-3 to TRBJ2-7, with 9 nucleotides matching TRBD2. This CDR3 spans 16 amino acids. V lost 1 base to trimming and J lost 4 bases; unmatched junction nucleotides: 8. Germline lookup yields CDR1 LGHNA and CDR2 YSLEER. CDR3 sequence reads: CASSQGPAGGRYEQYF. The CDR3 DNA reads TGCGCCAGCAGCCAAGGTCCAGCGGGGGGAAGATACGAGCAGTACTTC.

The chain has TRBV7-2 and TRBJ2-1; 7 nucleotides agree with TRBD2. The germline V gene encodes CDR1 SGHTA and CDR2 FQGNSA. Trimming took 6 bases from V and 4 from J; bases not matched to a gene: 6. The CDR3 contains 14 residues. CDR3 nucleotide sequence: TGTGCCAGCAGACAGTCCGGGGGGTACAATGAGCAGTTCTTC. This translates into CASRQSGGYNEQFF.

V is TRBV13 and J is TRBJ2-1; tentative D call: TRBD2 (6 bases). The CDR3 extends over 13 amino acids. V gave up 0 bases and J gave up 9 bases, with 9 bases separating them. Germline CDR1 and CDR2: PRHDT and FYEKMQ (reference sequence). DNA for the CDR3: TGTGCCAGCAGCTTAGGCGGTAGCGGTGAGCAGTTCTTC. Translating it yields CASSLGGSGEQFF.

The chain employs TRBV7-7 and TRBJ1-1; D gene ambiguous. The CDR3 has 13 residues. CDR1 SSHAT and CDR2 FNYEAQ come from the germline V gene (reference sequence). The V end lost 3 bases, the J end lost 0 bases, and 5 bases lay between the germline ends. CDR3 nucleotides: TGTGCCAGCAGCTTCGAGGTGAACACTGAAGCTTTCTTT. Protein: CASSFEVNTEAFF.

This chain joins TRBV18 and TRBJ1-2; 7 nucleotides line up with TRBD1. Trimming at V came to 2 bases and at J to 8 bases, leaving 5 bases not matched to a gene. This CDR3 is built from 13 residues. The germline CDR1 and CDR2 sequences are KGHSH and LQKENI. The CDR3 nucleotides are TGTGCCAGCTCACCAATCAGGGGGGAAGGCTACACCTTC. This translates into CASSPIRGEGYTF.

The V gene is TRBV5-6, the J gene TRBJ2-5; TRBD2 agrees at 8 bases. Germline trimming cut 0 bases from V and 1 base from J; bases unmatched to any gene: 5. Germline values: CDR1 SGHDT, CDR2 YYEEEE. The CDR3 spans 16 residues. The CDR3 is CASSLVAGGTQETQYF. The DNA for the CDR3 is TGTGCCAGCAGCTTGGTGGCGGGGGGAACCCAAGAGACCCAGTACTTC.

The rearrangement links TRBV6-6 to TRBJ1-1; TRBD1 matches at 8 bases. CDR3 length: 19 residues. Germline V CDR1 and CDR2: MNHNY, SVGAGI (reference sequence). J lost 5 bases, V lost 6 bases, and 23 bases had no gene match. The CDR3 DNA reads TGTGCCAGCAGCTACCCGGGACAGGCAAGAACACGAGCAAGGACTGAAGCTTTCTTT. It translates to CASSYPGQARTRARTEAFF.

The chain recombines TRBV29-1 with TRBJ1-1, with unresolved D. Per germline, CDR1 SQVTM and CDR2 ANQGSEA. There are 14 residues in the CDR3. Deletions cut 0 bases from V and 11 bases from J, with 19 bases between. As DNA, the CDR3 is TGCAGCGTTGAAGATCTTTCCCACAGTTTTCGGGCTTTCTTT. Protein product: CSVEDLSHSFRAFF.

The gene calls are TRBV28 and TRBJ2-7; no reliable D call. CDR1 MDHEN and CDR2 SYDVKM come from the germline V gene. This CDR3 region has 15 residues. The V end was cut by 6 bases, the J end by 0 bases, with 15 bases between. The chain's CDR3 is CASSPVSVRSYEQYF. CDR3 nucleotide sequence: TGTGCCAGCAGCCCCGTTTCCGTCCGCTCCTACGAGCAGTACTTC.

The genes are TRBV4-1 and TRBJ2-7, with D tentatively TRBD1 (5 bases). Germline CDR1 reads MGHRA; CDR2 reads YSYEKL. This CDR3 has 14 amino acids. V lost 1 base, J lost 3 bases, and 10 bases lay in between. Here the CDR3 DNA reads TGCGCCAGCAGCCAAGGGGTAGGGGTCTACGAGCAGTACTTC. It translates to CASSQGVGVYEQYF.

V gene TRBV3-1 (or the pseudogene TRBV3-2) combines with J gene TRBJ1-1, with 7 bases aligning to TRBD1. This CDR3 is built from 15 residues. CDR1 and CDR2 (germline): LGHDT, YNNKEL (reference sequence). J lost 1 base, V lost 3 bases, and 5 bases had no gene match. CDR3 region: CASSQGDSKNTEAFF. In DNA form, the CDR3 reads TGTGCCAGCAGCCAGGGGGACAGTAAGAACACTGAAGCTTTCTTT.

The rearrangement links TRBV5-6 to TRBJ2-7; the D gene is possibly TRBD1 (8 bases). V was trimmed by 4 bases and J by 1 base, leaving 15 bases between them. The CDR3 is 15 residues long. Germline V gene lookup returns CDR1 SGHDT and CDR2 YYEEEE. The CDR3 nucleotides are TGTGCCAGCAGCAGAGAACAGGGGGGGTCCTACGAGCAGTACTTC. Encoded protein: CASSREQGGSYEQYF.

The chain joins TRBV19 to TRBJ1-5; 7 positions match TRBD1. The junction had 12 bases not matched to a gene; V was cut back by 7 bases and J by 0 bases. CDR3 length equals 17 residues. The V gene's germline CDR1 is LNHDA and CDR2 SQIVND (reference sequence). In DNA, the CDR3 is TGTGCCAGTATCGGCGACATCCGACAGGGTAGCAATCAGCCCCAGCATTTT. Protein: CASIGDIRQGSNQPQHF.

The chain combines TRBV4-1 with TRBJ1-2; TRBD1 agrees at 7 bases. CDR1 and CDR2 from the germline V gene are MGHRA and YSYEKL. After removal of 3 bases from V and 1 base from J, the junction contained 11 bases not matched to a gene. The length of the CDR3 is 17 residues. CDR3 residues: CASSHPPETGINYGYTF. CDR3 nucleotide sequence: TGCGCCAGCAGCCACCCCCCTGAGACAGGGATTAACTATGGCTACACCTTC.